This TCR beta chain was captured by sequencing in a study of shared clonotypes between healthy human individuals. Germline V lookup: CDR1 MDHEN, CDR2 SYDVKM. The CDR3 loop spans 14 amino acids. V shed 4 bases, J shed 8 bases, and the junction held 6 bases outside the gene matches. Repertoires were generated with immunoSEQ multiplex PCR, while TCRdb's copy carries only in-frame clones and drops some. The sample includes over a million clones, around 98.5% of them seen just once. The chain has TRBV28 and TRBJ2-1; 9 bases match TRBD1. The TCR was taken from a man between 25 and 39 years old in good health. The material sequenced was naive CD4+ T cells sorted from blood. As to subset: CD45RA+ positively selected. The CDR3 bases are TGTGCCAGCAGTTCTCCGGGACAGGGCTATGAGCAGTTCTTC. Encoded protein: CASSSPGQGYEQFF.